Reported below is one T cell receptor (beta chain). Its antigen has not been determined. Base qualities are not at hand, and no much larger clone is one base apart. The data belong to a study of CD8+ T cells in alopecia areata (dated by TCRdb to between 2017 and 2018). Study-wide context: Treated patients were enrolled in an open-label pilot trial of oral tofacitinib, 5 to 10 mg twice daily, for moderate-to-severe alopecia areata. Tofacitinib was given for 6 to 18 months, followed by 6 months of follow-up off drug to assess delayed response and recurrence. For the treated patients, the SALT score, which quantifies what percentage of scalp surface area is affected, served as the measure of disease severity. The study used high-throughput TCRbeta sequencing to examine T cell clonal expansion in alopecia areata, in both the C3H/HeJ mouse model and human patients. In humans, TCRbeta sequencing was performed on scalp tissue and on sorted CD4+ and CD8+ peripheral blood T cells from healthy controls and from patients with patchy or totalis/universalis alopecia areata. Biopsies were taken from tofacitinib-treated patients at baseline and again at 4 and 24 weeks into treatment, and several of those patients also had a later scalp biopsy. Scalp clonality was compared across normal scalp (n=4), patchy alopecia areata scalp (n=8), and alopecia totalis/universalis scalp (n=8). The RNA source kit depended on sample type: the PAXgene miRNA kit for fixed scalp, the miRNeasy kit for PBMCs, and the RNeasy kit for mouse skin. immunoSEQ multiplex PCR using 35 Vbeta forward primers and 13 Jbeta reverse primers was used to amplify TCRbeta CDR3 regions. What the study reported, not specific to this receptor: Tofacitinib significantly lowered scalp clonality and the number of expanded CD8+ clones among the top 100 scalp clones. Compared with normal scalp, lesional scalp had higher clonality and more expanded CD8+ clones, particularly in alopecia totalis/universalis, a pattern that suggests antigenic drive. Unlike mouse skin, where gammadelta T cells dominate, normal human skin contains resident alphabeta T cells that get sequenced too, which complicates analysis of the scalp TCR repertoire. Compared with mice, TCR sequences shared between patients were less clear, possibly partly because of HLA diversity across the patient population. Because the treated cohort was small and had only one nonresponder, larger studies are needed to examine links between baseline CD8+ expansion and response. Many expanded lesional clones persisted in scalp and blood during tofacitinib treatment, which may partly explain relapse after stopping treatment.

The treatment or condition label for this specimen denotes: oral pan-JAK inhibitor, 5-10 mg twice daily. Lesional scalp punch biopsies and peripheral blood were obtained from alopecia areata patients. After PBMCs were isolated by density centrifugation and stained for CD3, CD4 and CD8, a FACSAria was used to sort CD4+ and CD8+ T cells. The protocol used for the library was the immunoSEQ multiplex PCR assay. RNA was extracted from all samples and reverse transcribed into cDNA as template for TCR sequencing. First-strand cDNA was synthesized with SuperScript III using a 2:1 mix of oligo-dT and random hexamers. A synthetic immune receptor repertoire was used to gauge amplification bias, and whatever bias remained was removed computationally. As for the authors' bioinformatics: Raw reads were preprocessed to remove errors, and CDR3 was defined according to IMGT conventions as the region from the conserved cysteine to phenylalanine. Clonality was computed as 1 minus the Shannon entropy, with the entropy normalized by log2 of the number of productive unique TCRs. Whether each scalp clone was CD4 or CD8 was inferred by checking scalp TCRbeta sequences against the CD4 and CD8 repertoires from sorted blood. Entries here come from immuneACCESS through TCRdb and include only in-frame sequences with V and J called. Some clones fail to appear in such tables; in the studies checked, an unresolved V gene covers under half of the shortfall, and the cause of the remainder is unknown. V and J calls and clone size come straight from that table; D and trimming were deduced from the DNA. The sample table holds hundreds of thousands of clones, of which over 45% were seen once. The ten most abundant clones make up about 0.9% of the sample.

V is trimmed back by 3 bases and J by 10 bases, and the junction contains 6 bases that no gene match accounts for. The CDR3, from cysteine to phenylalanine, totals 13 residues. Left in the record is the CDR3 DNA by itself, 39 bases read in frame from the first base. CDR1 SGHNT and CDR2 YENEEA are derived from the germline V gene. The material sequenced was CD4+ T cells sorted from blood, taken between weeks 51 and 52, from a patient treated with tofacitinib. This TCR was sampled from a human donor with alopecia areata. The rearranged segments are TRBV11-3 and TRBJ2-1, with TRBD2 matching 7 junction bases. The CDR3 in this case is CASSLGGSVEQFF. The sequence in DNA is TGTGCCAGCAGCTTGGGCGGGAGTGTGGAGCAGTTCTTC.